A selection of T cell receptor beta chains follows, all from one sample in a study of metastatic and nonmetastatic thyroid tumors. TCRdb reanalyzed the PCR reads via MiXCR. The data hold fewer than 25,000 clones, with roughly 12% observed a single time. The sequencing input was blood. Receptor source: a female donor with papillary thyroid cancer or a benign thyroid nodule (not recorded which). Some clones in this sample may be carry-over from other donors' samples. Each CDR3 is given without its conserved first and last residue. Fields, in order: V gene, D gene, J gene, CDR3 protein. The D gene is left open where the match is weak.

v_call: TRBV20-1; d_call: TRBD2; j_call: TRBJ2-5; cdr3_aa: SANSSIGLAGKYQETQY
v_call: TRBV25-1; d_call: TRBD1; j_call: TRBJ2-1; cdr3_aa: AISPPPPRTGTENEQF
v_call: TRBV29-1; d_call: NA; j_call: TRBJ1-2; cdr3_aa: SVEVGPGGYT
v_call: TRBV6-1; d_call: TRBD2; j_call: TRBJ2-5; cdr3_aa: ASSEVAGGEETQY
v_call: TRBV7-8; d_call: TRBD2; j_call: TRBJ2-7; cdr3_aa: ASSLLAGAFYEQY
v_call: TRBV11-2; d_call: NA; j_call: TRBJ2-1; cdr3_aa: ASSGGVRGGHNEQF
v_call: TRBV18; d_call: TRBD1; j_call: TRBJ2-7; cdr3_aa: ASSGDREGWEQY
v_call: TRBV12-3/TRBV12-4; d_call: TRBD1; j_call: TRBJ1-2; cdr3_aa: ASSLGTAFYGYT
v_call: TRBV15; d_call: TRBD1; j_call: TRBJ2-7; cdr3_aa: ATSRGGTGAYEQY
v_call: TRBV7-9; d_call: NA; j_call: TRBJ1-2; cdr3_aa: ASSPSANYGYT
v_call: TRBV18; d_call: NA; j_call: TRBJ1-4; cdr3_aa: ASSRGGNEKLF
v_call: TRBV5-8; d_call: NA; j_call: TRBJ2-7; cdr3_aa: ASSLFGSYEQY
v_call: TRBV18; d_call: NA; j_call: TRBJ2-7; cdr3_aa: ASSPGTSYEQY
v_call: TRBV20-1; d_call: NA; j_call: TRBJ2-1; cdr3_aa: SARVKIEQF
v_call: TRBV12-3/TRBV12-4; d_call: NA; j_call: TRBJ2-1; cdr3_aa: ASSRRTIYNEQF
v_call: TRBV28; d_call: NA; j_call: TRBJ2-5; cdr3_aa: ASSFLAAQQENQY
v_call: TRBV9; d_call: TRBD2; j_call: TRBJ2-5; cdr3_aa: ASSPPRGRGKETQY
v_call: TRBV19; d_call: TRBD1; j_call: TRBJ1-5; cdr3_aa: ASSITTGGPQPQH
v_call: TRBV10-3; d_call: NA; j_call: TRBJ1-1; cdr3_aa: AISESGRSTEAF
v_call: TRBV29-1; d_call: TRBD1; j_call: TRBJ2-7; cdr3_aa: SVDLRGKENRDRRDEQY
v_call: TRBV6-4; d_call: NA; j_call: TRBJ2-3; cdr3_aa: ASSDTSWSTYTQY
v_call: TRBV30; d_call: NA; j_call: TRBJ1-1; cdr3_aa: AWSVVGRNTEAF